This T cell receptor (beta chain) was found in a study of Graves' ophthalmopathy and Graves' hyperthyroidism. Turning to the study itself: Peripheral blood samples were taken at initial diagnosis, before any treatment.

The sample holds many counts of this clonotype. V was clipped by 2 bases and J by 6 bases; unmatched bases: 7. The CDR3 is 15 amino acids. Per the germline V gene, CDR1 is LNHNV and CDR2 is YYDKDF (reference sequence). The sequenced template was RNA, covering the TCR beta CDR3 region. A first-round RT-PCR used HTBI primers, followed by a second-round multiplex PCR. TCRdb passed the multiplex PCR reads through MiXCR, listing each CDR3 protein once. The sample lists hundreds of thousands of distinct CDR3 sequences; around 20% were seen once. Reliance was placed on clinical symptoms, serum thyroxine, TRAb, thyroid ultrasound and orbital computed tomography for diagnosis.

The chain uses TRBV15 and TRBJ1-5; 7 bases fit TRBD1. This receptor was obtained from a woman aged 18 to 35 with stable Graves' hyperthyroidism. Material for sequencing was peripheral blood. CDR3 amino acids: CATSRTRQGSQPQHF. The CDR3 nucleotides read TGTGCCACCAGCAGAACCCGACAGGGCAGTCAGCCCCAGCATTTT.